Listed below are T cell receptor beta chains from one sample, sequenced in a study of T cell repertoires in cytomegalovirus infection. TCRdb reprocessed the reads via MiXCR and lists one record per CDR3 protein. The sample has nearly 700,000 distinct CDR3 sequences; about 33% are singletons. Their specific antigens are unknown. The input for sequencing was cultured PBMCs, taken from culture after CMV antigen stimulation. All receptors derive from a human donor in good health (CMV status not recorded). Some clones in this sample may be carry-over from other donors' samples. The CDR3 runs from the conserved cysteine through the conserved F or W. A D gene is named only where the DNA matches it firmly. Clone size appears in some rows only: once, few, many, or a class for an expanded clone.

-	15	TRBJ1-2	TRBV2	few	CASSEIASANYGYTF	TGTGCCAGCAGTGAAATTGCCTCAGCTAACTATGGCTACACCTTC
-	16	TRBJ2-7	TRBV5-5	few	CASSLAAIKAGYEQYF	TGTGCCAGCAGCTTGGCGGCAATCAAAGCTGGTTACGAGCAGTACTTC
-	12	TRBJ1-2	TRBV12-3/TRBV12-4	-	CASSPTGRGYTF	TGTGCCAGCAGTCCAACCGGTCGTGGCTACACCTTC
-	16	TRBJ1-4	TRBV7-9	few	CASSASTGWAWEKLFF	TGTGCCAGCAGCGCATCTACAGGGTGGGCTTGGGAAAAACTGTTTTTT
-	15	TRBJ2-1	TRBV7-6	many	CASSLADHSYNEQFF	TGTGCCAGCAGCTTAGCGGATCACTCCTACAATGAGCAGTTCTTC
-	14	TRBJ2-5	TRBV7-2	many	CASSWGDPPETQYF	TGTGCCAGCAGCTGGGGCGACCCCCCGGAGACCCAGTACTTC
-	13	TRBJ2-3	TRBV28	-	CASRLSATDTQYF	TGTGCCTCACGACTGTCAGCCACAGATACGCAGTATTTT
-	16	TRBJ1-1	TRBV19	-	CASSIDLGTSRGEAFF	TGTGCCAGTAGTATAGATCTTGGGACCTCCAGGGGTGAAGCTTTCTTT
-	14	TRBJ2-1	TRBV29-1	few	CSVVRSGGNNEQFF	TGCAGCGTTGTTCGGTCTGGGGGAAACAATGAGCAGTTCTTC
TRBD2	14	TRBJ2-2	TRBV3-1	-	CASKLAGRDGELFF	TGTGCCAGCAAACTAGCGGGAAGGGACGGGGAGCTGTTTTTT
TRBD1	16	TRBJ2-3	TRBV14	-	CASSRLRTGPGDTQYF	TGTGCCAGCAGCCGACTCCGGACAGGGCCGGGAGATACGCAGTATTTT
-	14	TRBJ1-2	TRBV20-1	few	CSAPIAGHNYGYTF	TGCAGTGCCCCAATCGCAGGGCATAACTATGGCTACACCTTC
-	15	TRBJ1-1	TRBV7-9	many	CASSLPGTTNTEAFF	TGTGCCAGCAGCTTACCTGGGACAACGAACACTGAAGCTTTCTTT
-	15	TRBJ2-5	TRBV7-8	-	CASSFRMGLGETQYF	TGTGCCAGCAGCTTTCGTATGGGTTTGGGAGAGACCCAGTACTTC
TRBD1	15	TRBJ1-1	TRBV7-6	few	CASSPETGRGTEAFF	TGTGCCAGCAGCCCCGAGACAGGGAGGGGGACTGAAGCTTTCTTT